These 15 T cell receptor beta chains came from one sample sequenced in a study of liver allograft versus peripheral blood T cells. Study background: T cell receptor repertoires in transplanted livers were compared with those in recipients' peripheral blood.

TCRdb independently ran MiXCR on the reads; one entry per CDR3 protein. The data contain approximately 9,800 distinct CDR3 sequences, just over 20% of them singletons. These receptor sequences come from a human patient who had a liver transplant. Part of the T cell pool may stem from the graft donor.

This clonotype has more than one count but fewer than ten. The chain couples TRBV7-9 to TRBJ1-2, with 9 nucleotides matching TRBD1. CDR1 SEHNR and CDR2 FQNEAQ come from the germline V gene (reference sequence). The length of the CDR3 is 13 residues. With V trimmed by 7 bases and J by 7 bases, 7 bases remained unmatched. This chain's CDR3 is CASTRTGDGGYTF. Written as DNA, the CDR3 is TGTGCCAGCACCAGGACAGGGGACGGTGGCTACACCTTC.

A few counts support this clonotype. The rearrangement links TRBV14 to TRBJ1-1; D gene ambiguous. Looked up from germline, CDR1 is SGHDN and CDR2 is FVKESK. The V end was cut by 3 bases, the J end by 2 bases, with 7 bases between. This CDR3 has 13 amino acids. CDR3 sequence reads: CASSQALNTEAFF. For the CDR3, the DNA is TGTGCCAGCAGCCAGGCCCTTAACACTGAAGCTTTCTTT.

This clonotype has a handful of counts. This rearrangement joins TRBV7-9 to TRBJ1-2; maybe TRBD1 (6 bases). Trimming removed 4 bases from V and 6 bases from J, with 12 bases in between. This CDR3 has 13 amino acids. The germline V gene encodes CDR1 SEHNR and CDR2 FQNEAQ (reference sequence). The CDR3, as DNA: TGTGCCAGCAGCTCCCCAACAGGGAATGGCTACACCTTC. Its protein is CASSSPTGNGYTF.

This clonotype is medium-sized within its sample. The chain has TRBV6-1 and TRBJ2-1; D assignment may be TRBD1 or TRBD2 (5 bases each). This CDR3 is 14 amino acids long. Per germline, CDR1 MNHNS and CDR2 SASEGT. Trimming removed 5 bases at V and 6 bases at J, with 14 bases between. CDR3 in amino acids: CASSTGTIFNEQFF. The CDR3 DNA follows: TGTGCCAGCAGTACCGGGACCATCTTCAATGAGCAGTTCTTC.

In its sample, this clonotype ranks as medium-sized. The chain employs TRBV18 and TRBJ2-5; TRBD2 matches at 10 bases. J gave up 1 base and V 6 bases, and 2 bases lay outside the gene matches. The CDR3 has 14 amino acids. Germline V gene sequence: CDR1 KGHSH, CDR2 LQKENI. The CDR3 region is CASSLAGGQETQYF. The DNA of the CDR3 is TGTGCCAGCTCGTTAGCGGGAGGCCAAGAGACCCAGTACTTC.

There are a few counts of this clonotype. This rearrangement joins TRBV19 to TRBJ1-6; D is uncertain. CDR3 size: 13 residues. V shed 6 bases and J shed 0 bases, with 3 bases lying between them. Germline V lookup: CDR1 LNHDA, CDR2 SQIVND (reference sequence). CDR3: CASRSSYNSPLHF. The DNA of the CDR3 is TGTGCCAGTAGAAGCTCCTATAATTCACCCCTCCACTTT.

This clonotype is labeled medium-sized. The chain has TRBV28 and TRBJ2-3; 14 nucleotides agree with TRBD2. Germline CDR1 reads MDHEN; CDR2 reads SYDVKM. The trim removed 8 bases at V and 2 bases at J, leaving 12 bases unmatched. The CDR3 sequence is 18 residues long. As DNA, the CDR3 is TGTGCCAGCCAACCCACCGGGACTAGCGGGAGCCACACAGATACGCAGTATTTT. Its protein product is CASQPTGTSGSHTDTQYF.

This clonotype appeared a few times. This sequence joins TRBV20-1 and TRBJ1-2; D gene ambiguous. This CDR3 is 14 amino acids long. Germline CDR1 reads DFQATT; CDR2 reads SNEGSKA (reference sequence). The ends were cut back, 1 base at V and 4 bases at J, with 13 bases in the middle. The CDR3 coding sequence is TGCAGTGCTAGAGTTAGTACCGCAAGCTATGGCTACACCTTC. It specifies CSARVSTASYGYTF.

This clonotype has ten or more counts. This chain uses TRBV19 with TRBJ2-5, with a tentative D call TRBD1 (7 bases). The V gene's germline CDR1 is LNHDA and CDR2 SQIVND (reference sequence). The CDR3 extends over 14 amino acids. V dropped 10 bases and J dropped 4 bases, with 19 bases sitting between them. The DNA of the CDR3 is TGTGCCACGCAGTCGACAGGGAGGACAGAGACCCAGTACTTC. Its protein is CATQSTGRTETQYF.

Details on this clonotype: This sequence may be a read error, since a much larger clone differs from it by one base. This rearrangement joins TRBV6-6 to TRBJ1-2; D is undetermined. In germline, CDR1 is MNHNY, CDR2 SVGAGI (reference sequence). Trimming shortened V by 3 bases and J by 4 bases, and 15 bases separated the two germline ends. The CDR3 totals 15 residues. The CDR3 protein is CASSYVGDSGYGYTF. The DNA for the CDR3 is TGTGCCAGCAGTTATGTCGGGGATAGTGGCTATGGCTACACCTTC.

This clonotype qualifies as medium-sized. V is TRBV29-1 and J is TRBJ2-1; TRBD2 aligns across 8 bases. The CDR3 has 16 amino acids. With V trimmed by 3 bases and J by 8 bases, 15 bases remained unmatched. The germline V gene encodes CDR1 SQVTM and CDR2 ANQGSEA. The CDR3 bases are TGCAGCGTTGAGGGGGGGGAAACTAGCGGTTGGGATGAGCAGTTCTTC. Translated, it gives CSVEGGETSGWDEQFF.

The rearrangement links TRBV6-5 to TRBJ1-4; 9 nucleotides align to TRBD1. The CDR3 loop spans 15 amino acids. Per the germline V gene, CDR1 is MNHEY and CDR2 is SVGAGI. V was pared by 6 bases and J by 7 bases, with 9 bases of the junction left unmatched. The CDR3 here is CASSRDRAALEKLFF. The CDR3 DNA sequence: TGTGCCAGCAGCAGGGACAGGGCAGCCCTTGAAAAACTGTTTTTT.

In regard to this clonotype: This may be a read error, as it is one base from a much larger clone. The rearrangement links TRBV9 to TRBJ2-1; 8 nucleotides align to TRBD2. Trimming removed 4 bases from V and 6 bases from J; junction bases left unmatched: 15. There are 17 residues in the CDR3. CDR1 and CDR2 from the germline V gene are SGDLS and YYNGEE. The chain's CDR3 is CASSLGVTSGGTNEQFF. The CDR3 DNA reads as TGTGCCAGCAGCTTAGGCGTAACTAGCGGCGGAACCAATGAGCAGTTCTTC.

The rearrangement links TRBV7-9 to TRBJ2-5; 9 bases are a match to TRBD1. CDR3 length: 15 amino acids. Germline values: CDR1 SEHNR, CDR2 FQNEAQ (reference sequence). Trimming removed 5 bases from V and 2 bases from J; junction bases left unmatched: 6. CDR3 loop: CASSPQGAGQETQYF. CDR3 nucleotide sequence: TGTGCCAGCAGCCCACAGGGGGCCGGACAAGAGACCCAGTACTTC.

Within the sample, this clonotype is medium-sized. This chain uses TRBV28 with TRBJ1-2, with no clear D. The CDR3 loop spans 12 amino acids. V was trimmed by 6 bases and J by 5 bases, leaving 10 bases between them. CDR1 is MDHEN and CDR2 is SYDVKM in the germline V gene. The CDR3 DNA reads as TGTGCCAGCAGGGGAGGTGCTTATGGCTACACCTTC. This sequence encodes CASRGGAYGYTF.